The 10 T cell receptor beta chains given below trace back to one sample, sequenced in a study of cytomegalovirus exposure and HLA in healthy donors. Researchers ran the PCR with 60 Vbeta and 13 Jbeta primers. Profiling relied on immunoSEQ multiplex PCR, and the TCRdb table lists in-frame clones only, not all of them. Of about 130,000 clones in the sample, roughly 74% were seen once. Sequencing input: PBMCs. The receptors originated from a woman aged 45-65 years in good health and CMV-seropositive.

The chain joins TRBV6-1 to TRBJ2-3; TRBD2 agrees at 10 bases. This CDR3 has 13 residues. With 11 bases clipped from V and 2 bases from J, the junction kept 4 bases outside the gene matches. Germline lookup yields CDR1 MNHNS and CDR2 SASEGT. CDR3 region: CAESGGVTDTQYF. The DNA for the CDR3 is TGTGCCGAGAGCGGGGGGGTCACAGATACGCAGTATTTT.

The chain employs TRBV5-4 and TRBJ2-3, with 12 positions matching TRBD1. After removal of 6 bases from V and 6 bases from J, the junction contained 2 bases not matched to a gene. This CDR3 spans 13 amino acids. Germline CDR1 is SGHNT and CDR2 is YYREEE (reference sequence). The DNA for the CDR3 is TGTGCCAGCACGGGACAGGGGGCCGATACGCAGTATTTT. Protein sequence: CASTGQGADTQYF.

This chain links TRBV11-2 with TRBJ2-7, with D unclear. Germline V gene data show CDR1 as SGHAT and CDR2 as FQNNGV. The V and J ends lost 2 bases and 6 bases respectively, with 11 bases between them. The CDR3 is 13 residues long. The CDR3 nucleotides are TGTGCCAGCAGCTTACGGAGCCTCGGCGAGCAGTACTTC. This gives the protein CASSLRSLGEQYF.

This clone has a handful of counts. This chain connects TRBV20-1 to TRBJ2-2; D gene uncertain. The V end was cut by 3 bases, the J end by 6 bases, with 5 bases between. The CDR3 consists of 11 residues. Germline-derived CDR1 and CDR2 are DFQATT and SNEGSKA (reference sequence). CDR3 amino acids: CSASRSGELFF. The DNA for the CDR3 is TGCAGTGCTAGTCGGTCCGGGGAGCTGTTTTTT.

The rearrangement links TRBV27 to TRBJ2-5; D call uncertain. The V end was cut by 4 bases, the J end by 2 bases, with 8 bases between. In germline, CDR1 is MNHEY, CDR2 SMNVEV (reference sequence). This CDR3 comprises 13 residues. The CDR3 coding sequence is TGTGCCAGCAGTTCACAGACACAAGAGACCCAGTACTTC. It encodes CASSSQTQETQYF.

V gene TRBV10-3 combines with J gene TRBJ2-7; 8 bases match TRBD2. CDR1 and CDR2 (germline): ENHRY, SYGVKD. The CDR3 spans 13 residues. J gave up 3 bases and V 8 bases, and 6 bases lay outside the gene matches. This CDR3 reads CAISTSAIYEQYF. The DNA of the CDR3 is TGTGCCATCTCGACTAGCGCAATCTACGAGCAGTACTTC.

V is TRBV6-1 and J is TRBJ2-1; TRBD1 is a possible D gene (6 bases). CDR1 is MNHNS and CDR2 is SASEGT in the germline V gene. Deletions cut 11 bases from V and 2 bases from J, with 13 bases between. The CDR3 extends over 13 amino acids. CDR3 sequence (DNA): TGTGCCTGTTCCGGGACACCCTACAATGAGCAGTTCTTC. It yields the protein CACSGTPYNEQFF.

The chain employs TRBV12-5 and TRBJ2-2; the match to TRBD1 covers 9 bases. The V gene's germline CDR1 is LGHNT and CDR2 FRNRAP. The CDR3 spans 15 residues. Trimming removed 7 bases from V and 7 bases from J; junction bases left unmatched: 10. The CDR3 DNA is TGTGCTAGTGTTCTCACGGACAGGGGTAACGGGGAGCTGTTTTTT. It codes for CASVLTDRGNGELFF.

The chain combines TRBV15 with TRBJ2-3; 8 bases are shared with TRBD1. This CDR3 spans 13 amino acids. Looked up from germline, CDR1 is LNHNV and CDR2 is YYDKDF (reference sequence). J gave up 14 bases and V 0 bases, and 7 bases lay outside the gene matches. The CDR3 DNA sequence: TGTGCCACCAGCAGAGACTCGACAGGGGAGAGGTATTTT. This sequence encodes CATSRDSTGERYF.

The chain recombines TRBV5-1 with TRBJ2-4; TRBD1 is a possible D gene (5 bases). Germline V gives CDR1 SGHRS, CDR2 YFSETQ. CDR3 length: 16 residues. Trimming stripped 4 bases from V and 1 base from J, with 15 bases between. CDR3 in DNA: TGCGCCAGCAGCCCACAGGACGCGTCCGCCAAAAACATTCAGTACTTC. Translated: CASSPQDASAKNIQYF. Together with reference TRBV5-1 and TRBJ2-4, the CDR3 gives the full variable domain: KAGVTQTPRYLIKTRGQQVTLSCSPISGHRSVSWYQQTPGQGLQFLFEYFSETQRNKGNFPGRFSGRQFSNSRSEMNVSTLELGDSALYLCASSPQDASAKNIQYFGAGTRLSVL.